These T cell receptor beta chains were read from a single sample in a study of identical twins. TCRdb itself ran the 5' RACE reads through MiXCR, one entry per CDR3 protein. The sample holds about 890,000 distinct CDR3 sequences, around 12% seen once. These sequences were also reported in another study, on yellow fever vaccine responses in identical twins.

The sequenced sample was PBMCs. The receptors derive from a woman under 30 in good health. Both conserved end residues are trimmed from each CDR3.

J gene: TRBJ2-1; V gene: TRBV18; CDR3 protein: ASSPPGLADNEQF
J gene: TRBJ2-2; V gene: TRBV6-1; CDR3 protein: ASSEFASGTSTGELF
J gene: TRBJ1-6; V gene: TRBV5-1; CDR3 protein: ASSWSGQGNSPLH
J gene: TRBJ2-4; V gene: TRBV4-1; CDR3 protein: ASSQDRLAGGPIAKNIQY
J gene: TRBJ2-2; V gene: TRBV10-1; CDR3 protein: ASSESVAGTGELF
J gene: TRBJ2-1; V gene: TRBV11-2; CDR3 protein: ASSFPRGGPGGSGSYNEQF
J gene: TRBJ1-2; V gene: TRBV6-1; CDR3 protein: ASRRGDNYGYT
J gene: TRBJ2-7; V gene: TRBV7-2; CDR3 protein: ASSFRTSGYEQY
J gene: TRBJ2-1; V gene: TRBV24-1; CDR3 protein: ATTRYADRGNEQF
J gene: TRBJ2-3; V gene: TRBV27; CDR3 protein: ASSLTRPDTQY
J gene: TRBJ2-5; V gene: TRBV3-1; CDR3 protein: ASSPHGQGGKTQY
J gene: TRBJ1-1; V gene: TRBV29-1; CDR3 protein: GLDRNTEAF
J gene: TRBJ1-1; V gene: TRBV6-5; CDR3 protein: ASSYSKAGSTEAF
J gene: TRBJ2-7; V gene: TRBV28; CDR3 protein: ASSLGTGIDEQY
J gene: TRBJ2-5; V gene: TRBV12-3/TRBV12-4; CDR3 protein: ASSFPRTGGYETQY
J gene: TRBJ2-5; V gene: TRBV2; CDR3 protein: ASIRGLRETQY
J gene: TRBJ2-1; V gene: TRBV27; CDR3 protein: ASSFTRDREQF
J gene: TRBJ2-3; V gene: TRBV7-9; CDR3 protein: ASSPKLERLGTDTQY
J gene: TRBJ2-7; V gene: TRBV3-1; CDR3 protein: ASSQAGTGSSYEQY
J gene: TRBJ2-3; V gene: TRBV20-1; CDR3 protein: SARLEISTDTQY
J gene: TRBJ2-3; V gene: TRBV5-6; CDR3 protein: ASSLWGDTQY
J gene: TRBJ2-5; V gene: TRBV20-1; CDR3 protein: SARDSASGRETQY
J gene: TRBJ2-4; V gene: TRBV12-3/TRBV12-4; CDR3 protein: ASSPLGLAGDGAKNIQY
J gene: TRBJ2-1; V gene: TRBV29-1; CDR3 protein: SVVPGEF
J gene: TRBJ2-5; V gene: TRBV28; CDR3 protein: ASSFVRVGETQY
J gene: TRBJ2-5; V gene: TRBV6-1; CDR3 protein: ASSISGGRQETQY
J gene: TRBJ2-1; V gene: TRBV20-1; CDR3 protein: SARSSDRGLSNEQF
J gene: TRBJ1-2; V gene: TRBV20-1; CDR3 protein: SARTGSNYGYT
J gene: TRBJ2-2; V gene: TRBV28; CDR3 protein: ASRTGGNGELF
J gene: TRBJ2-6; V gene: TRBV12-3/TRBV12-4; CDR3 protein: ASSKTGVGANVLT
J gene: TRBJ2-1; V gene: TRBV20-1; CDR3 protein: SASSGAGVFNEQL
J gene: TRBJ2-2; V gene: TRBV7-2; CDR3 protein: ASSTGGNTGELF
J gene: TRBJ2-5; V gene: TRBV5-1; CDR3 protein: ASTSGNAQETQY
J gene: TRBJ2-2; V gene: TRBV4-1; CDR3 protein: ASSQQTGNTGELF
J gene: TRBJ2-1; V gene: TRBV7-6; CDR3 protein: ASSWGQGEYNEQF
J gene: TRBJ1-1; V gene: TRBV2; CDR3 protein: ASSTAPYRMYTEAF
J gene: TRBJ2-5; V gene: TRBV14; CDR3 protein: ASSQYVTQY
J gene: TRBJ1-5; V gene: TRBV15; CDR3 protein: ATRGRDHNQPQH
J gene: TRBJ1-2; V gene: TRBV5-5; CDR3 protein: ASSRADGIYGYT
J gene: TRBJ1-5; V gene: TRBV11-2; CDR3 protein: ASSLVAGWGNQPQH